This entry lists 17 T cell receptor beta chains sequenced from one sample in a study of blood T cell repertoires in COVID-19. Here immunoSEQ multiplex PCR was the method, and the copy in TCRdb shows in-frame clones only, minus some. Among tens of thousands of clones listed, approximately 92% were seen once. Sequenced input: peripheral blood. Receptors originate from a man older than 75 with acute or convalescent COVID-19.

The CDR3 spells CASSQTGAGELFF. The CDR3 DNA reads TGCGCCAGCAGCCAAACAGGGGCCGGGGAGCTGTTTTTT. The chain links TRBV5-1 to TRBJ2-2; 7 nucleotides align to TRBD1. The J segment lost 6 bases and the V segment lost 4 bases, leaving 3 bases of the junction unmatched. The CDR3 loop spans 13 amino acids. Germline assignment: CDR1 SGHRS and CDR2 YFSETQ. Based on the CDR3 plus reference TRBV5-1 and TRBJ2-2, the full variable domain is KAGVTQTPRYLIKTRGQQVTLSCSPISGHRSVSWYQQTPGQGLQFLFEYFSETQRNKGNFPGRFSGRQFSNSRSEMNVSTLELGDSALYLCASSQTGAGELFFGEGSRLTVL.

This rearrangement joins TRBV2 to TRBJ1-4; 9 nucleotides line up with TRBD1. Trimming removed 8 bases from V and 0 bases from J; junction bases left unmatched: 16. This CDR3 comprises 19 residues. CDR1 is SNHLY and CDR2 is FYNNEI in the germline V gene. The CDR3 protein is CASRRGDRDLPATNEKLFF. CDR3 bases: TGTGCCAGCCGGAGGGGGGACAGGGATCTTCCTGCAACTAATGAAAAACTGTTTTTT.

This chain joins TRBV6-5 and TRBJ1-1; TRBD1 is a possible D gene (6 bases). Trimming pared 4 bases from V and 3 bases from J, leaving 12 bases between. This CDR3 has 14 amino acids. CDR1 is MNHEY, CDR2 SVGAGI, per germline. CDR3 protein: CASSSDRTHTEAFF. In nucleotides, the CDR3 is TGTGCCAGCAGTTCGGACAGAACTCACACTGAAGCTTTCTTT.

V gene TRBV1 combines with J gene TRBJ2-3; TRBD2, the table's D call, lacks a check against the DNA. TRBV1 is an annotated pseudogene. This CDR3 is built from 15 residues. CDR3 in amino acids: CTSSLVPGGTDTQYF. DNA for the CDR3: TGCACCAGCAGCCTCGTCCCGGGGGGCACAGATACGCAGTATTTT.

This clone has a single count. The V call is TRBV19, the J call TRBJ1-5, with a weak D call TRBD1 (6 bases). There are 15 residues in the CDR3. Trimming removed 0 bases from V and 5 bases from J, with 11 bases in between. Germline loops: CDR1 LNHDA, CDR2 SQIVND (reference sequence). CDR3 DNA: TGTGCCAGTAGTATAGATCAACAGGGCGATCAGCCCCAGCATTTT. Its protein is CASSIDQQGDQPQHF.

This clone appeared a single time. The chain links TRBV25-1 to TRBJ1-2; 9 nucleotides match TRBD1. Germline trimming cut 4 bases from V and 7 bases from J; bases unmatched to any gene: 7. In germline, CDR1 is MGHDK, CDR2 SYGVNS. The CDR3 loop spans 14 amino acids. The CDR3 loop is CASSGGQGEGGYTF. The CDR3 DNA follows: TGTGCCAGCAGTGGGGGACAGGGAGAAGGTGGCTACACCTTC.

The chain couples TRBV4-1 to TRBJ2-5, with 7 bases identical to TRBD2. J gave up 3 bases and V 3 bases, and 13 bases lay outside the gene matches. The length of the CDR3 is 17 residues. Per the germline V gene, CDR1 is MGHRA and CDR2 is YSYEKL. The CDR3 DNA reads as TGCGCCAGCAGCCAGGGCGGTCGGCGGGGGTTTGAAGAGACCCAGTACTTC. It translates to CASSQGGRRGFEETQYF.

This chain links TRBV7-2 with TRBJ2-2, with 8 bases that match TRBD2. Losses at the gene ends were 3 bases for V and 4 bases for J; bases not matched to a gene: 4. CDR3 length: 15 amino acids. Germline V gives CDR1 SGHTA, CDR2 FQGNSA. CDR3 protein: CASSLQTSVTGELFF. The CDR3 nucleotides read TGTGCCAGCAGCTTGCAGACTAGCGTCACCGGGGAGCTGTTTTTT.

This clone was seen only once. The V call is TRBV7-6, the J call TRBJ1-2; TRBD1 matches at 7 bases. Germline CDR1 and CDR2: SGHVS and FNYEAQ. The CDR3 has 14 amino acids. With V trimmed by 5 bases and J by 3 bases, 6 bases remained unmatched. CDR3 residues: CASSRGGRDYGYTF. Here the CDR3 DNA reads TGTGCCAGCAGCCGAGGGGGCCGGGACTATGGCTACACCTTC.

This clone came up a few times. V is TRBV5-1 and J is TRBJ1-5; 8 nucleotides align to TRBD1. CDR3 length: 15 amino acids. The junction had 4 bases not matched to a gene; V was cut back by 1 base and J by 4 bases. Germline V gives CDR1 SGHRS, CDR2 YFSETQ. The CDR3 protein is CASSLSGQGNQPQHF. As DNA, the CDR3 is TGCGCCAGCAGCTTGAGCGGACAGGGTAATCAGCCCCAGCATTTT.

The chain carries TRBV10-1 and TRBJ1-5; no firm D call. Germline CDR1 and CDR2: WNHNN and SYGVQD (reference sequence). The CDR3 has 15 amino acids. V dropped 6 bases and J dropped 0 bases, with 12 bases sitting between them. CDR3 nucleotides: TGCGCCAGCAGACTGGGCCTCTATAGCAATCAGCCCCAGCATTTT. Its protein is CASRLGLYSNQPQHF.

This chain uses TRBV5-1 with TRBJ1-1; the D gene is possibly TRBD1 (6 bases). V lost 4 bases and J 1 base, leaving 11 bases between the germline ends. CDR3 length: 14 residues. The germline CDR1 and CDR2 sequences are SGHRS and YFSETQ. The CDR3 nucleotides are TGCGCCAGCAGCACGACAGGAACGAACACTGAAGCTTTCTTT. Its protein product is CASSTTGTNTEAFF.

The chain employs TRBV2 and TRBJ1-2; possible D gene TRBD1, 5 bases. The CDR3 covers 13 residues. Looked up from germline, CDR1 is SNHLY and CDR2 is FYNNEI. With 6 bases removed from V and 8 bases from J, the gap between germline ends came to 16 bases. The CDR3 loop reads CASRPDRAKGYTF. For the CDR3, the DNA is TGTGCCAGCAGGCCCGACAGAGCGAAGGGCTACACCTTC.

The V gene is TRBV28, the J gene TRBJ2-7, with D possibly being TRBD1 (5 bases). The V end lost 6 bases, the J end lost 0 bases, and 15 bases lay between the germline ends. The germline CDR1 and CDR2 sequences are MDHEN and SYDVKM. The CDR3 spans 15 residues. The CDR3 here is CASSTRQLSSYEQYF. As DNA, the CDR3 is TGTGCCAGCAGCACCAGACAGCTAAGCTCCTACGAGCAGTACTTC.

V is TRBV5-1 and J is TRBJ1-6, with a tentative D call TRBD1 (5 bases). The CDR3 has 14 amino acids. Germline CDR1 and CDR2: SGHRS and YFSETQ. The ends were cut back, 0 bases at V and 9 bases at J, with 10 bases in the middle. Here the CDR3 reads CASSLEGNLSPLHF. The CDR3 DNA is TGCGCCAGCAGCTTGGAGGGGAATCTTTCACCCCTCCACTTT.

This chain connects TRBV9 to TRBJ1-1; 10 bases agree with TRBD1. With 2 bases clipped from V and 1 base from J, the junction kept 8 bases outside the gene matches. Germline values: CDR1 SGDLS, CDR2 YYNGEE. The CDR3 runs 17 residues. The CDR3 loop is CASSVADRGRGNTEAFF. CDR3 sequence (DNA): TGTGCCAGCAGCGTCGCAGACAGGGGGCGAGGGAACACTGAAGCTTTCTTT. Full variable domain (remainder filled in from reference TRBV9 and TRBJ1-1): DSGVTQTPKHLITATGQRVTLRCSPRSGDLSVYWYQQSLDQGLQFLIQYYNGEERAKGNILERFSAQQFPDLHSELNLSSLELGDSALYFCASSVADRGRGNTEAFFGQGTRLTVV.

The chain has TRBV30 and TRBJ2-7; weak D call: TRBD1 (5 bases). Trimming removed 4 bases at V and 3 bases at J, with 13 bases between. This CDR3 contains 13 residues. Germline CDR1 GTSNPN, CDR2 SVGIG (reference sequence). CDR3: CAWTKGKHYEQYF. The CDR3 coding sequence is TGTGCCTGGACCAAGGGGAAGCACTACGAGCAGTACTTC.